A single TCR beta chain is shown here with its context. Its specificity is not known. This entry comes from a study of T cell repertoires in cytomegalovirus infection. Study summary: It was the public TCR beta signatures that indicated both CMV infection and matching HLA type.

V dropped 8 bases and J dropped 1 base, with 14 bases sitting between them. CDR1 SEHNR and CDR2 FQNEAQ come from the germline V gene (reference sequence). This CDR3 contains 14 residues. TCRdb recomputed calls from the reads with MiXCR, one row per CDR3 protein. Among approximately 730,000 distinct CDR3 sequences listed, about 27% were seen once. The chain links TRBV7-9 to TRBJ1-2; the D gene is possibly TRBD1 (6 bases). The clonotype was recovered from a human donor in good health (CMV status not recorded). Some clones in this sample may be carry-over from other donors' samples. The input for sequencing was cultured CD8+ T cells from PBMCs, taken from culture after CMV antigen stimulation. CDR3 sequence (DNA): TGTGCCAGCTTTAATGACAGGTTTAACTATGGCTACACCTTC. Its translation: CASFNDRFNYGYTF.